This TCR beta chain emerged from a study of neurological immune-mediated disorders. MiXCR was run by TCRdb on the 5' RACE reads, yielding one entry per CDR3 protein. This table has 65,000 to 80,000 distinct CDR3 sequences, 4.5% to 5.5% appearing once. The CDR3 consists of 11 residues. The germline V gene has CDR1 MNHEY and CDR2 SVGEGT. Deletions cut 0 bases from V and 5 bases from J, with 1 base between. The chain uses TRBV6-2 or TRBV6-3 and TRBJ1-2; no clear D gene. This sequence was found in a woman aged 70-85 years with multiple sclerosis. Sequencing used PBMCs. CDR3 sequence reads: CASSYSYGYTF. The CDR3 nucleotides are TGTGCCAGCAGTTACTCGTATGGCTACACCTTC.